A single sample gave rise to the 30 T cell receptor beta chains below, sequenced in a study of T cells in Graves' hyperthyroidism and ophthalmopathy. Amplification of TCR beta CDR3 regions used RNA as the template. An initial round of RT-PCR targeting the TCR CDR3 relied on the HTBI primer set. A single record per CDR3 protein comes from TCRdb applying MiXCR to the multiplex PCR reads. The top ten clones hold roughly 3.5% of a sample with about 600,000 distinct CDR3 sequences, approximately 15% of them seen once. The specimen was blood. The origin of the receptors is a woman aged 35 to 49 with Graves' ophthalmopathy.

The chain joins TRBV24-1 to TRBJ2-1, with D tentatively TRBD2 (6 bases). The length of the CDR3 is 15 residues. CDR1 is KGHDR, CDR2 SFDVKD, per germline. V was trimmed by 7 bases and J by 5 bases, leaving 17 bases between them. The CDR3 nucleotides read TGTGCCACCAGCCCCGTAGGCGGGACGGACAATGAGCAGTTCTTC. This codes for CATSPVGGTDNEQFF.

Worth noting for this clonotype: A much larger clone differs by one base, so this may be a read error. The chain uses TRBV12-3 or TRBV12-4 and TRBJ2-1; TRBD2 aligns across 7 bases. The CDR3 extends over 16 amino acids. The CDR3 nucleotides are TGTGCCAGCAGTCCCCACGATCCGACTAGCTACAATGAGCGGTTCTTC. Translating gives CASSPHDPTSYNERFF.

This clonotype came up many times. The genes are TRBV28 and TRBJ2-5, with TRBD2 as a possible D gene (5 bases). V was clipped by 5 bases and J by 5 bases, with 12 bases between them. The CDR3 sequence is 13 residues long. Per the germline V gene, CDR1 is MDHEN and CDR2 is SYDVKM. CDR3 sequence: CASSTGFTETQYF. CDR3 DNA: TGTGCCAGCAGTACGGGGTTTACGGAGACCCAGTACTTC.

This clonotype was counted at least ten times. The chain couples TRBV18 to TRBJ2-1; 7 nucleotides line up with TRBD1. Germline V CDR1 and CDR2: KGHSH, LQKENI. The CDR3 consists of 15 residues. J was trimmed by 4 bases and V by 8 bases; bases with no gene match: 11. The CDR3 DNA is TGTGCCAGCAACCCAGGGGGATTCCCTTACAATGAGCAGTTCTTC. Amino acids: CASNPGGFPYNEQFF.

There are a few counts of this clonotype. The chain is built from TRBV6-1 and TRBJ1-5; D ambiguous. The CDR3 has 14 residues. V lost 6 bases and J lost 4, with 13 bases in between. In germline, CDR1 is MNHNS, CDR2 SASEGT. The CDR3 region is CASSLETVNQPQHF. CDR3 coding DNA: TGTGCCAGCAGCCTCGAAACGGTTAATCAGCCCCAGCATTTT.

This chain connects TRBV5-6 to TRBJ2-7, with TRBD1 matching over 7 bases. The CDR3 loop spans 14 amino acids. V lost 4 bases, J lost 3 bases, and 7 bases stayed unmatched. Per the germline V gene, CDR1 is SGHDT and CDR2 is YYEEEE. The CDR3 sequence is CASSTRGISYEQYF. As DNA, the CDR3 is TGTGCCAGCAGCACCAGGGGGATAAGCTACGAGCAGTACTTC.

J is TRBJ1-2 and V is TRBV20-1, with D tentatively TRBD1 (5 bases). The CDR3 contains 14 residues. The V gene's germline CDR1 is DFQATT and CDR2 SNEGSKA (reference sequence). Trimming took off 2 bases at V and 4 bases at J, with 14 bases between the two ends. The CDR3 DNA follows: TGCAGTGCTAGAAGGGACTCCTCCGGCTATGGCTACACCTTC. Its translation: CSARRDSSGYGYTF.

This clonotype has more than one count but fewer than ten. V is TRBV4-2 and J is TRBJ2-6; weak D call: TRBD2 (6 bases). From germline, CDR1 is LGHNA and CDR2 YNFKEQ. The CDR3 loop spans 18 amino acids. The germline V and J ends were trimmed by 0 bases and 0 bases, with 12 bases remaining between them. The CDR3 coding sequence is TGTGCCAGCAGCCAAGAACTAGCCCAGAGCTCTGGGGCCAACGTCCTGACTTTC. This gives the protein CASSQELAQSSGANVLTF.

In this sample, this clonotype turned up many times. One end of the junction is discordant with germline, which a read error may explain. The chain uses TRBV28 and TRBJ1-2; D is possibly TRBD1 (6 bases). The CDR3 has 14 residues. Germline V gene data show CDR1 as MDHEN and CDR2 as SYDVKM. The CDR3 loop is CASTLGGANYGYTF. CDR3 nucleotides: TGTGCCAGCACTTTAGGGGGAGCTAACTATGGCTACACCTTC.

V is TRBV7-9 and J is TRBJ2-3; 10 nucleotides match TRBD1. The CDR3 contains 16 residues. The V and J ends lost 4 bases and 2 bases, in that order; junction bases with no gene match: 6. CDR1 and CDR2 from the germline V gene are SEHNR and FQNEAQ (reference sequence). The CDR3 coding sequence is TGTGCCAGCAGCTATTCCGGGACAGGGGCCACAGATACGCAGTATTTT. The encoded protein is CASSYSGTGATDTQYF. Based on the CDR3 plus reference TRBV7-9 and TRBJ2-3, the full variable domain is DTGVSQNPRHKITKRGQNVTFRCDPISEHNRLYWYRQTLGQGPEFLTYFQNEAQLEKSRLLSDRFSAERPKGSFSTLEIQRTEQGDSAMYLCASSYSGTGATDTQYFGPGTRLTVL.

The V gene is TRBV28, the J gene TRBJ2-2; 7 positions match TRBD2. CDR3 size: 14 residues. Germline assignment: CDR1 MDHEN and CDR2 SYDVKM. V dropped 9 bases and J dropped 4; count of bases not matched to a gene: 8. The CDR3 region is CASGRVGATGELFF. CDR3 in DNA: TGTGCCAGTGGGAGGGTTGGGGCCACCGGGGAGCTGTTTTTT. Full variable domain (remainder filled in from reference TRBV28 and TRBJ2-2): DVKVTQSSRYLVKRTGEKVFLECVQDMDHENMFWYRQDPGLGLRLIYFSYDVKMKEKGDIPEGYSVSREKKERFSLILESASTNQTSMYLCASGRVGATGELFFGEGSRLTVL.

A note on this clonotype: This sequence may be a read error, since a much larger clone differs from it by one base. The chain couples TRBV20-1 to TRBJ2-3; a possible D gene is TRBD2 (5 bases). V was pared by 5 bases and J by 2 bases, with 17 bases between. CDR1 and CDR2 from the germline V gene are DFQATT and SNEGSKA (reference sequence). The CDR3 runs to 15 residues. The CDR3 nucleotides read TGCAGTGCTGGCCTCTACCGGGATTCCACAGATACGCAGTATTTT. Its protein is CSAGLYRDSTDTQYF.

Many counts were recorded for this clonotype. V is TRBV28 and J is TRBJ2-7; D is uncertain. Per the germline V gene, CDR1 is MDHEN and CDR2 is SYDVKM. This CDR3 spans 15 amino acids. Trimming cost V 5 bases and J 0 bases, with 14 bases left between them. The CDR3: CASSLTINPSYEQYF. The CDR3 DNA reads TGTGCCAGCAGTCTAACGATAAACCCCTCCTACGAGCAGTACTTC.

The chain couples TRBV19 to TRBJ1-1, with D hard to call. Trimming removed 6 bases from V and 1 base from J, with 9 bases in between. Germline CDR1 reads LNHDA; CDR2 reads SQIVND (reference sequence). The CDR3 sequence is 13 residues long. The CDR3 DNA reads TGTGCCAGTAGGGGAGTGGCGAACACTGAAGCTTTCTTT. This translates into CASRGVANTEAFF.

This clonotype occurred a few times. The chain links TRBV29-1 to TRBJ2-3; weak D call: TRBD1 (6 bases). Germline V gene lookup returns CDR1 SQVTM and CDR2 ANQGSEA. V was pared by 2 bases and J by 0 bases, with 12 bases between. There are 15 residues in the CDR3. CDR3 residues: CSVEYRATSTDTQYF. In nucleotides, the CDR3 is TGCAGCGTTGAATACAGGGCTACTAGCACAGATACGCAGTATTTT.

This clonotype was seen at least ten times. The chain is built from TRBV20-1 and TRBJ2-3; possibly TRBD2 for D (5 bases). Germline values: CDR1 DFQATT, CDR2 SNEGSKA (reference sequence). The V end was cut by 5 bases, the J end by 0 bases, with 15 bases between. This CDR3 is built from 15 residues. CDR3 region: CSARKLTKSTDTQYF. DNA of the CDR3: TGCAGTGCTCGCAAACTGACTAAAAGCACAGATACGCAGTATTTT.

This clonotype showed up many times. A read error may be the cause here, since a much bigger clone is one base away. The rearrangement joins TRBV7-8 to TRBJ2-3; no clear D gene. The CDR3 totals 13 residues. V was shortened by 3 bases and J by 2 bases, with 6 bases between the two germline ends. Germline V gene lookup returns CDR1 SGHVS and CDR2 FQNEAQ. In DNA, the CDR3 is TGTGCCAGCAGCTTCGGGTACACAGATACGCAGTATTTT. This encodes CASSFGYTDTQYF. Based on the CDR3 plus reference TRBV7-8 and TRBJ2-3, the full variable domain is GAGVSQSPRYKVAKRGQDVALRCDPISGHVSLFWYQQALGQGPEFLTYFQNEAQLDKSGLPSDRFFAERPEGSVSTLKIQRTQQEDSAVYLCASSFGYTDTQYFGPGTRLTVL.

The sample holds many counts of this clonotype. The CDR3 region has the DNA TGTGCCAGCAGTTCCACGCCGGGGGGTACTGGTACGCAGTATTTT. Its protein product is CASSSTPGGTGTQYF. The chain links TRBV2 to TRBJ2-3, with 7 nucleotides matching TRBD2. This CDR3 region has 15 residues. The V gene end was trimmed by 5 bases and the J gene end by 8 bases; junction bases not matched to a gene: 13. CDR1 and CDR2 (germline): SNHLY, FYNNEI.

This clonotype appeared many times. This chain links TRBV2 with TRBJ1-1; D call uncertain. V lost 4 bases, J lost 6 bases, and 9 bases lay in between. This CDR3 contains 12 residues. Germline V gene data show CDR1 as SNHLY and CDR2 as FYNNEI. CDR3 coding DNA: TGTGCCAGCAGTGGGATCTGGGCTGAAGCTTTCTTT. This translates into CASSGIWAEAFF.

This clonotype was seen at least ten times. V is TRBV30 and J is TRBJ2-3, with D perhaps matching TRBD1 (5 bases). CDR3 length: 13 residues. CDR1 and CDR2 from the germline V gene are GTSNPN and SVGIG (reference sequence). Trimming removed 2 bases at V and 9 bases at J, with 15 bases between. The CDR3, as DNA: TGTGCCTGGAGTCTCCGGTCCCAGGGAACGCAGTATTTT. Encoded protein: CAWSLRSQGTQYF.

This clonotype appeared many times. In DNA form, the CDR3 reads TGCGCCAGCAGCAGCGTAACCGGGGAGCTGTTTTTT. As protein: CASSSVTGELFF. The V call is TRBV10-1, the J call TRBJ2-2; D is undetermined. The germline V gene encodes CDR1 WNHNN and CDR2 SYGVQD (reference sequence). The CDR3 length is 12 residues. Trimming stripped 6 bases from V and 5 bases from J, with 7 bases between.

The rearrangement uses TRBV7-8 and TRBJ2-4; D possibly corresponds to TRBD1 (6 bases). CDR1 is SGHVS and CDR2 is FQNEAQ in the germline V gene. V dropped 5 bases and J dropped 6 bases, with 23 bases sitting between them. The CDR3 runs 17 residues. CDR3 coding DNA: TGTGCCAGCAGCCCTTGCCGGGCCCAGGGGACCATAAACATTCAGTACTTC. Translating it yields CASSPCRAQGTINIQYF.

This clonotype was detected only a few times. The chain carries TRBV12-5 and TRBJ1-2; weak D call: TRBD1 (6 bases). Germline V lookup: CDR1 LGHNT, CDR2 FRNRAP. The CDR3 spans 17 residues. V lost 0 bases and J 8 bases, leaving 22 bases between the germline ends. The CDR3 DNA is TGTGCTAGTGGTTTGGTACCGTTGGGGGGCGAGGCTTCGGGCTACACCTTC. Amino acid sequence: CASGLVPLGGEASGYTF.

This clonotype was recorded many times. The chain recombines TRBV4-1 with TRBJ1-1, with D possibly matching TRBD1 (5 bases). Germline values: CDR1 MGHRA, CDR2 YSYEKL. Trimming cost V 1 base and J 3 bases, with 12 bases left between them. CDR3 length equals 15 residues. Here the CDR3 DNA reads TGCGCCAGCAGCCAAGTTCAGGGCGTGGACACTGAAGCTTTCTTT. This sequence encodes CASSQVQGVDTEAFF.

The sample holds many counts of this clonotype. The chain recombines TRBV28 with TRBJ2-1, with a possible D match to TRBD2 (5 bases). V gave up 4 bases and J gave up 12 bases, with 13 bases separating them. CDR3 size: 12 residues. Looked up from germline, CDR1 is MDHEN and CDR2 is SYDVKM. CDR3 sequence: CASSYFGGPQFF. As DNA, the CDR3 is TGTGCCAGCAGTTACTTTGGCGGGCCGCAGTTCTTC.

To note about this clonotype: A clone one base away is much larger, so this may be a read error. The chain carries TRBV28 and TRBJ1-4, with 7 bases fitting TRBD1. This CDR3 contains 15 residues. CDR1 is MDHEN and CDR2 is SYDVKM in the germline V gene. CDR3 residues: CTSRRGPATNEKLFF. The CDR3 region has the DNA TGTACCAGCAGGAGGGGGCCTGCAACTAATGAAAAACTGTTTTTT.

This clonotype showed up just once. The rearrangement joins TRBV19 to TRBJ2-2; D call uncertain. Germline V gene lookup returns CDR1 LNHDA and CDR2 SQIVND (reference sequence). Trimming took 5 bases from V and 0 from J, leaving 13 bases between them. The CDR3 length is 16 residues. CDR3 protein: CASSRHDRSNTGELFF. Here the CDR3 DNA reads TGTGCCAGTAGTCGCCACGACCGCTCGAACACCGGGGAGCTGTTTTTT.

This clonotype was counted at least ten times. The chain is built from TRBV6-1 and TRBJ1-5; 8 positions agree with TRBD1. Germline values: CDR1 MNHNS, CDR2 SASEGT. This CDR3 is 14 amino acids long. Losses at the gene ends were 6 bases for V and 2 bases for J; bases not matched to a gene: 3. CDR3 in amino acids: CASSEGQGNQPQHF. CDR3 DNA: TGTGCCAGCAGCGAGGGACAGGGCAATCAGCCCCAGCATTTT.

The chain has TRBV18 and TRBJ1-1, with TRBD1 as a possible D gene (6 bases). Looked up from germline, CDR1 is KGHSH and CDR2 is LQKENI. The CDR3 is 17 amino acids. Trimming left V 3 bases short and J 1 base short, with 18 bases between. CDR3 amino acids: CASSPMTVPRGNTEAFF. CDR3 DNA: TGTGCCAGCTCACCCATGACAGTCCCCAGGGGGAACACTGAAGCTTTCTTT.

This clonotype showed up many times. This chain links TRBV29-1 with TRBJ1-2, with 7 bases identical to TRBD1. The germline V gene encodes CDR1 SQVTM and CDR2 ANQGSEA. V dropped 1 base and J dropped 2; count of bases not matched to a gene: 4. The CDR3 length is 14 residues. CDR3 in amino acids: CSVEVGDSNYGYTF. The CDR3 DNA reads TGCAGCGTTGAAGTGGGGGACAGCAACTATGGCTACACCTTC.